What follows are 25 T cell receptor beta chains derived from one specimen sequenced in a study of cytomegalovirus exposure and HLA in healthy donors (dated by TCRdb to about 2017). Library preparation employed the immunoSEQ multiplex PCR assay. TCRdb mirrors the immuneACCESS table, restricted to in-frame sequences. Some clones are absent from its copies; in checked studies, under half trace to an unresolved V gene, and the reason for the others is unknown. The sample table records 100,000 to 150,000 clones; roughly nine tenths of these occur just once. The top ten clonotypes cover around 4.5% of the sample. Sequencing was performed on PBMCs. The receptors stem from a man younger than 35 in good health and CMV-seropositive.

V usage is TRBV6-5 and J usage is TRBJ2-5; D remains ambiguous. The J call may be incorrect, as the DNA end agrees better with TRBJ2-7. The CDR3 consists of 16 residues. Germline CDR1 reads MNHEY; CDR2 reads SVGAGI. CDR3 amino acids: CASSYSVASSSYEQYF. CDR3 nucleotides: TGTGCCAGCAGTTACTCGGTGGCTAGTAGCTCCTACGAGCAGTACTTC.

This clone was seen just once. This chain uses TRBV15 with TRBJ1-5, with 8 bases lining up with TRBD1. The germline CDR1 and CDR2 sequences are LNHNV and YYDKDF (reference sequence). This CDR3 spans 20 amino acids. V was pared by 3 bases and J by 4 bases, with 20 bases of the junction left unmatched. The CDR3 DNA is TGTGCCACCAGCAGGCGGGAATCAGGGGGCGGGGGATATTGGAATCAGCCCCAGCATTTT. This translates into CATSRRESGGGGYWNQPQHF.

The chain carries TRBV6-5 and TRBJ1-1; D might be TRBD1 (6 bases). Germline CDR1 reads MNHEY; CDR2 reads SVGAGI. CDR3 length: 14 residues. Trimming removed 5 bases at V and 1 base at J, with 11 bases between. The CDR3 DNA reads TGTGCCAGCAGTCAGGAACAGGGGAACACTGAAGCTTTCTTT. The encoded protein is CASSQEQGNTEAFF.

V is TRBV7-6 and J is TRBJ2-7; 10 bases map to TRBD2. Germline-derived CDR1 and CDR2 are SGHVS and FNYEAQ. Losses at the gene ends were 2 bases for V and 3 bases for J; bases not matched to a gene: 4. The CDR3 sequence is 15 residues long. The CDR3 is CASSLKLAGIYEQYF. CDR3 bases: TGTGCCAGCAGCTTAAAACTAGCGGGGATCTACGAGCAGTACTTC. Drawing the rest from reference TRBV7-6 and TRBJ2-7, the complete variable domain is GAGVSQSPRYKVTKRGQDVALRCDPISGHVSLYWYRQALGQGPEFLTYFNYEAQQDKSGLPNDRFSAERPEGSISTLTIQRTEQRDSAMYRCASSLKLAGIYEQYFGPGTRLTVT.

V and J are TRBV4-1 and TRBJ2-1, with 7 nucleotides matching TRBD1. Per germline, CDR1 MGHRA and CDR2 YSYEKL. The V segment lost 4 bases and the J segment 15 bases; nucleotides outside the gene matches: 15. This CDR3 is built from 14 residues. CDR3 bases: TGCGCCAGCAGCCCCCCCAAGGGGGCGGCCCTTCCGTTCTTC. Protein product: CASSPPKGAALPFF.

The chain joins TRBV7-2 to TRBJ1-5; D ambiguous. The CDR3 runs 13 residues. The germline gives CDR1 SGHTA, CDR2 FQGNSA. Deletions cut 3 bases from V and 3 bases from J, with 6 bases between. Here the CDR3 reads CASSFTANQPQHF. The CDR3 DNA is TGTGCCAGCAGCTTTACAGCCAATCAGCCCCAGCATTTT. Full variable domain (outside the CDR3, taken from reference TRBV7-2 and TRBJ1-5): GAGVSQSPSNKVTEKGKDVELRCDPISGHTALYWYRQSLGQGLEFLIYFQGNSAPDKSGLPSDRFSAERTGGSVSTLTIQRTQQEDSAVYLCASSFTANQPQHFGDGTRLSIL.

The chain carries TRBV2 and TRBJ1-5; 7 bases agree with TRBD1. The length of the CDR3 is 13 residues. From germline, CDR1 is SNHLY and CDR2 FYNNEI. The trim removed 9 bases at V and 3 bases at J, leaving 5 bases unmatched. The CDR3 region is CASTGQANQPQHF. The CDR3 nucleotides are TGTGCCAGTACCGGACAGGCCAATCAGCCCCAGCATTTT.

The chain has TRBV10-3 and TRBJ1-1; D gene unclear. CDR3 length: 15 amino acids. Germline CDR1 reads ENHRY; CDR2 reads SYGVKD. V was shortened by 1 base and J by 2 bases, with 11 bases between the two germline ends. CDR3 coding DNA: TGTGCCATCAGTGAGTTTAAGAGGTCCAACACTGAAGCTTTCTTT. Translated: CAISEFKRSNTEAFF.

CDR3 in DNA: TGTGCCAGTAGTGCCGGACACAATAGCAATCAGCCCCAGCATTTT. It is translated as CASSAGHNSNQPQHF. The genes are TRBV19 and TRBJ1-5; a weak D match, TRBD1 (5 bases). The germline CDR1 and CDR2 sequences are LNHDA and SQIVND (reference sequence). Trimming left V 5 bases short and J 0 bases short, with 11 bases between. CDR3 size: 15 residues.

The chain recombines TRBV6-6 with TRBJ1-1, with D perhaps TRBD1 (5 bases). There are 14 residues in the CDR3. The germline V gene encodes CDR1 MNHNY and CDR2 SVGAGI (reference sequence). Between the trimmed V and J ends, which lost 0 bases and 1 base, there was a span of 6 bases. CDR3 loop: CASSYSDTNTEAFF. The CDR3 DNA reads as TGTGCCAGCAGTTACTCGGACACGAACACTGAAGCTTTCTTT.

The chain is built from TRBV7-9 and TRBJ1-2; D call uncertain. This CDR3 is 12 amino acids long. V was clipped by 3 bases and J by 6 bases, with 8 bases between them. Per the germline V gene, CDR1 is SEHNR and CDR2 is FQNEAQ (reference sequence). The CDR3 DNA reads TGTGCCAGCAGCTTTAGCTGGGATGGCTACACCTTC. It specifies CASSFSWDGYTF.

The chain recombines TRBV5-1 with TRBJ2-7; 11 positions agree with TRBD1. The CDR3 is made up of 14 amino acids. The ends lost 5 bases at V and 1 base at J; junction bases unmatched: 2. Germline V gene sequence: CDR1 SGHRS, CDR2 YFSETQ. The CDR3 spells CASRGQGASYEQYF. The CDR3 DNA follows: TGCGCCAGCAGAGGACAGGGGGCTTCCTACGAGCAGTACTTC.

The gene calls are TRBV18 and TRBJ2-3; no clear D. The CDR3 extends over 15 amino acids. The ends were cut back, 2 bases at V and 2 bases at J, with 11 bases in the middle. Germline CDR1 KGHSH, CDR2 LQKENI. The CDR3, as DNA: TGTGCCAGCTCACCAAACACCGCGGTCACAGATACGCAGTATTTT. Its protein product is CASSPNTAVTDTQYF.

This clone was seen a handful of times. The CDR3 DNA sequence: TGTGCCAGCAGTTTAAATCAGGGGAGCACTGAAGCTTTCTTT. Its translation is CASSLNQGSTEAFF. The chain employs TRBV27 and TRBJ1-1; a possible D gene is TRBD1 (6 bases). V lost 2 bases to trimming and J lost 4 bases, with 11 bases between them. The CDR3 runs to 14 residues. In germline, CDR1 is MNHEY, CDR2 SMNVEV (reference sequence).

This clone was seen a few times. In DNA form, the CDR3 reads TGTGCCAGCAGCCAGGGACAGGGTAGGACTGAAGCTTTCTTT. This codes for CASSQGQGRTEAFF. The chain is built from TRBV6-6 and TRBJ1-1; TRBD1 matches at 9 bases. CDR1 and CDR2 (germline): MNHNY, SVGAGI (reference sequence). The CDR3 is 14 residues long. The junction had 7 bases not matched to a gene; V was cut back by 6 bases and J by 5 bases.

V and J are TRBV5-1 and TRBJ1-2; the match to TRBD1 covers 7 bases. V gave up 4 bases and J gave up 3 bases; unmatched junction bases: 6. The CDR3 is 14 residues long. The germline gives CDR1 SGHRS, CDR2 YFSETQ. The CDR3 sequence is CASSVGTAYYGYTF. As DNA, the CDR3 is TGCGCCAGCAGCGTTGGGACAGCCTACTATGGCTACACCTTC.

The rearrangement links TRBV29-1 to TRBJ2-2; 8 nucleotides line up with TRBD1. With V trimmed by 8 bases and J by 4 bases, 6 bases remained unmatched. In germline, CDR1 is SQVTM, CDR2 ANQGSEA. The CDR3 is 13 residues long. The CDR3 nucleotides are TGCAGCTCAGGACAGGGACCCACCGGGGAGCTGTTTTTT. Protein sequence: CSSGQGPTGELFF.

V and J are TRBV11-2 and TRBJ1-1, with a possible D match to TRBD1 (5 bases). Germline V gene sequence: CDR1 SGHAT, CDR2 FQNNGV. The CDR3 covers 14 residues. Trimming took off 4 bases at V and 2 bases at J, with 11 bases between the two ends. The CDR3 protein is CASSSSDSNTEAFF. The CDR3 coding sequence is TGTGCCAGCAGCTCCTCCGACAGTAACACTGAAGCTTTCTTT.

The rearrangement uses TRBV5-1 and TRBJ2-7; possible D gene TRBD1, 5 bases. CDR3 length: 13 amino acids. The germline V gene has CDR1 SGHRS and CDR2 YFSETQ. V shed 5 bases and J shed 3 bases, with 12 bases lying between them. For the CDR3, the DNA is TGCGCCAGCAGTCCCCAAACAGGCTACGAGCAGTACTTC. Translating gives CASSPQTGYEQYF.

The genes are TRBV6-4 and TRBJ2-1, with TRBD2 matching over 7 bases. After removal of 0 bases from V and 1 base from J, the junction contained 3 bases not matched to a gene. This CDR3 has 16 residues. Per germline, CDR1 MRHNA and CDR2 SNTAGT. The CDR3 DNA sequence: TGTGCCAGCAGTGACTCGGGGGGGGGTTCCTACAATGAGCAGTTCTTC. Translated: CASSDSGGGSYNEQFF.

As to this clone: Its ends do not fully match the called genes, so a read error is possible. The chain links TRBV7-7 to TRBJ2-1; D perhaps matches TRBD2 (6 bases). The CDR3 totals 13 residues. The germline V gene has CDR1 SSHAT and CDR2 FNYEAQ (reference sequence). The CDR3 coding sequence is TGTGCTAGCAGCTTAGGGAGCGGGTATGAGCAGTTCTTC. This sequence encodes CASSLGSGYEQFF.

The CDR3 nucleotides are TGTGCCAGCAGCACTCCTAGCGGGGGGGCCACTCTCTACGAGCAGTACTTC. It is translated as CASSTPSGGATLYEQYF. The chain is built from TRBV7-2 and TRBJ2-7; 12 bases fit TRBD2. Germline V gives CDR1 SGHTA, CDR2 FQGNSA. The CDR3 totals 17 residues. After removal of 5 bases from V and 3 bases from J, the junction contained 11 bases not matched to a gene.

The chain has TRBV4-2 and TRBJ1-5; weak D call: TRBD1 (6 bases). The CDR3 loop spans 16 amino acids. Germline CDR1 is LGHNA and CDR2 is YNFKEQ. The V and J ends lost 3 bases and 0 bases respectively, with 12 bases between them. CDR3 residues: CASSQATGHSNQPQHF. CDR3 nucleotides: TGTGCCAGCAGCCAGGCAACAGGGCATAGCAATCAGCCCCAGCATTTT.

Only a few counts were recorded for this clone. V usage is TRBV7-8 and J usage is TRBJ1-3; D is unresolved. The CDR3 has 13 amino acids. Germline assignment: CDR1 SGHVS and CDR2 FQNEAQ. V was clipped by 4 bases and J by 4 bases, with 8 bases between them. The CDR3 region has the DNA TGTGCCAGCAGCTCCTACGGGGGAAACACCATATATTTT. This gives the protein CASSSYGGNTIYF.

The chain recombines TRBV19 with TRBJ1-2, with a possible D match to TRBD1 (5 bases). Germline V lookup: CDR1 LNHDA, CDR2 SQIVND (reference sequence). This CDR3 has 13 residues. V lost 10 bases and J lost 8, with 20 bases in between. CDR3 DNA sequence: TGTGCCACCGCTCCCCCCGGGACTAGGGGCTACACCTTC. Translation gives CATAPPGTRGYTF.